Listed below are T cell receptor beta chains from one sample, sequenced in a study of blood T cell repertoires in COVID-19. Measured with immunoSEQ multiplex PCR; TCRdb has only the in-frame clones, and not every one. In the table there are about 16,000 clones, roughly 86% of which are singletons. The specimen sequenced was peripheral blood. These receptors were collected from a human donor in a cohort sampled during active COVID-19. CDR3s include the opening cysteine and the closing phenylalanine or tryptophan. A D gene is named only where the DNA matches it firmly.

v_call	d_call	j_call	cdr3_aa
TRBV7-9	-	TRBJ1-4	CASSLPGEKLFF
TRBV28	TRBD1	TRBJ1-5	CASSAQGVDQPQHF
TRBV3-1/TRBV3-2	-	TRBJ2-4	CASSQGTGAKNIQYF
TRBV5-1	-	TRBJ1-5	CASSLSGNQPQHF
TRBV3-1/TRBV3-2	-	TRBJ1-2	CASSQVSGRAYFYGYTF
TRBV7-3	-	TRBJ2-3	CASSPQGPSTDTQYF
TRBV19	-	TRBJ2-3	CASSIDRTASDTQYF
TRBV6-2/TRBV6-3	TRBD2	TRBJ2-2	CASSTLAGDLNTGELFF
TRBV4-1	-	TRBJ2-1	CASSQLIPPLTTGLPYYNEQFF
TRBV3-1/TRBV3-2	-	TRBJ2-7	CASSQDPSSYEQYF
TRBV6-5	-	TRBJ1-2	CASRPTGPSYTF
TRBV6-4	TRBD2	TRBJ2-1	CASSDRSGAYNEQFF
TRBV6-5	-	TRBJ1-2	CASSRSPNYGYTF
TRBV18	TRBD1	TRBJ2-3	CASSPMGQGAADTQYF